The rows below give T cell receptor beta chains drawn from one sample of a study of blood T cell repertoires in COVID-19. This table comes from immunoSEQ multiplex PCR, and its TCRdb copy is limited to in-frame clones, with some not included. Of some 180,000 clones in the sample, roughly 76% are singletons; the top ten hold approximately 11%. Sequenced: peripheral blood. The receptors derive from a woman in her thirties or forties with COVID-19, enrolled during active disease. Both conserved end residues are part of each CDR3. Each record gives: D gene, V gene, J gene, clone size, CDR3 DNA, CDR3 protein. A D gene is named only where the DNA matches it firmly. For some rows the clone size is stated as once, few or many, or as a class when expanded; others skip it.

.	TRBV5-8	TRBJ1-3	.	TGTGCCAGCAGCTTGAACCGGCCGGGTGACACCATATATTTT	CASSLNRPGDTIYF
TRBD1	TRBV19	TRBJ1-2	.	TGTGCCAGTAGTAAGGGACAGAGACTCTATGGCTACACCTTC	CASSKGQRLYGYTF
.	TRBV2	TRBJ1-4	.	TGTGCCAGCGCAGGGTTTAATGAAAAACTGTTTTTT	CASAGFNEKLFF
TRBD1	TRBV5-6	TRBJ1-2	few	TGTGCCAGCAGCATAGGACAGGACGTGATCTATGGCTACACCTTC	CASSIGQDVIYGYTF
.	TRBV11-2	TRBJ2-1	.	TGTGCCACAAGTGCGGGTCTGAAACACAATGAGCAGTTCTTC	CATSAGLKHNEQFF
.	TRBV27	TRBJ2-2	once	TGTGCCAGCAGTTCCATAAGTTTCGGGACCGGGGAGCTGTTTTTT	CASSSISFGTGELFF
.	TRBV18	TRBJ1-1	.	TGTGCCAGCTCACCACCTAGTTTTTCTCCCACTGAAGCTTTCTTT	CASSPPSFSPTEAFF
.	TRBV14	TRBJ1-6	.	TGTGCCAGCAGCGGCGGACAGAATTCACCCCTCCACTTT	CASSGGQNSPLHF
.	TRBV5-4	TRBJ1-1	.	TGTGCCAGCAGCTTGGATTTAACTGAAGCTTTCTTT	CASSLDLTEAFF
.	TRBV12-3/TRBV12-4	TRBJ1-1	.	TGTGCCAGCAGCTGGACGGGAGACACTGAAGCTTTCTTT	CASSWTGDTEAFF
TRBD1	TRBV19	TRBJ1-2	.	TGTGCCAGTAGTATTGGACAGGGGATAGATGGCTACACCTTC	CASSIGQGIDGYTF
.	TRBV28	TRBJ1-5	.	TGTGCCAGCAGTTTTACAGGGAATCAGCCCCAGCATTTT	CASSFTGNQPQHF
.	TRBV10-2	TRBJ1-2	.	TGCGCCAGCACCGAACTATATAACTATGGCTACACCTTC	CASTELYNYGYTF
TRBD2	TRBV24-1	TRBJ2-1	.	TGTGCCACCAGTGATTCGGGACTAGCGGGATACAATGAGCAGTTCTTC	CATSDSGLAGYNEQFF
TRBD2	TRBV7-3	TRBJ2-7	.	TGTGCCAGCAGCTTCGCGGGGACGACTAGCGGGAGAGTCCACGAGCAGTACTTC	CASSFAGTTSGRVHEQYF
TRBD1	TRBV24-1	TRBJ2-4	.	TGTGCCACCAGTGGGGCGGGACAGGGTGGGAACATTCAGTACTTC	CATSGAGQGGNIQYF
TRBD1	TRBV11-2	TRBJ2-1	.	TGTGCCAGTAGACAGGGGAGCTCCTACAATGAGCAGTTCTTC	CASRQGSSYNEQFF
TRBD1	TRBV27	TRBJ1-2	.	TGTGCCAGCAGTTTATTGGGGACAGGGCGGACGGGGAACTATGGCTACACCTTC	CASSLLGTGRTGNYGYTF
.	TRBV7-9	TRBJ1-2	.	TGTGCCAGCAGCTTGGGGCAGGGATGGGTAGGGTATGGCTACACCTTC	CASSLGQGWVGYGYTF
.	TRBV18	TRBJ2-1	.	TGTGCCAGCTCACCGACGCTAGCCTTAAGTTACAATGAGCAGTTCTTC	CASSPTLALSYNEQFF
.	TRBV5-5	TRBJ1-6	few	TGTGCCAGCAGCTACTCCTTGAGCTCCTATAATTCACCCCTCCACTTT	CASSYSLSSYNSPLHF
TRBD2	TRBV7-3	TRBJ2-1	.	TGTGCCAGCAGCTTAAGCCTAGCGGGGGGGCCGGGTGAGCAGTTCTTC	CASSLSLAGGPGEQFF
.	TRBV2	TRBJ1-2	.	TGTGCCAGCATGAGGGATGATGGCTACACCTTC	CASMRDDGYTF
TRBD2	TRBV29-1	TRBJ2-6	.	TGCAGCGTGGGGGGACTAGCGGGAGTTGCTGGGGCCAACGTCCTGACTTTC	CSVGGLAGVAGANVLTF
TRBD1	TRBV6-2/TRBV6-3	TRBJ1-5	.	TGTGCCAGCAGTTACCCGACAGGGGTCAGCAATCAGCCCCAGCATTTT	CASSYPTGVSNQPQHF